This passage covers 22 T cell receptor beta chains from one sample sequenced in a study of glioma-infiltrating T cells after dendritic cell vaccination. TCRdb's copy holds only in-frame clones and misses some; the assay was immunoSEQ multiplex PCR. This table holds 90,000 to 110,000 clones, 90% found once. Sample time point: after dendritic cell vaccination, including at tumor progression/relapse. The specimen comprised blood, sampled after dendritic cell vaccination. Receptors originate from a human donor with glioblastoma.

The DNA for the CDR3 is TGCGCCAGCAGCTTGTACAGGGGTGGGACTGAAGCTTTCTTT. This encodes CASSLYRGGTEAFF. The V and J genes are TRBV5-1 and TRBJ1-1, with TRBD1 matching over 7 bases. Germline lookup yields CDR1 SGHRS and CDR2 YFSETQ. Trimming removed 1 base from V and 5 bases from J; junction bases left unmatched: 5. This CDR3 comprises 14 residues.

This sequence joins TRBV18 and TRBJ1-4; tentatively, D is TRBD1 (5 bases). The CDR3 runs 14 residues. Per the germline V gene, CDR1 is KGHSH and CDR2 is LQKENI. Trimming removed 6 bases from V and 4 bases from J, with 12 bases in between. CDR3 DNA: TGTGCCAGCTCCCTCGGGACTCATAATGAAAAACTGTTTTTT. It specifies CASSLGTHNEKLFF.

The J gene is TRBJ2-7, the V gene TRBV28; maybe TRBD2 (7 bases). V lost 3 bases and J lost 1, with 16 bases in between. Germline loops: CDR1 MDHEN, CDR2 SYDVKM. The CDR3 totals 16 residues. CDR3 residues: CASSLGGAGESYEQYF. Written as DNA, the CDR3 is TGTGCCAGCAGTTTGGGGGGGGCGGGGGAATCCTACGAGCAGTACTTC.

This chain's CDR3 is CASSLAGQDHYGYTF. DNA of the CDR3: TGTGCCAGCAGCTTAGCCGGACAGGACCACTATGGCTACACCTTC. V gene TRBV7-9 combines with J gene TRBJ1-2; 7 positions match TRBD1. CDR3 length: 15 amino acids. V trimming: 0 bases; J trimming: 3 bases; junction bases outside the gene matches: 4. CDR1 SEHNR and CDR2 FQNEAQ come from the germline V gene (reference sequence).

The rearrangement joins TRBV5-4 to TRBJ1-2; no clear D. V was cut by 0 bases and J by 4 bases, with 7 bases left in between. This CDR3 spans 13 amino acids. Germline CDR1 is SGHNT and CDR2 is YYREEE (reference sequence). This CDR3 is CASSLVRGYGYTF. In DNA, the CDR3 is TGTGCCAGCAGCTTGGTTCGGGGCTATGGCTACACCTTC.

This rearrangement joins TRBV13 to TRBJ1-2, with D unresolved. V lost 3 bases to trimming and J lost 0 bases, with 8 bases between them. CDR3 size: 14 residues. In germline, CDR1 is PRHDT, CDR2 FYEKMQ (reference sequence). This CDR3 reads CASSLRRANYGYTF. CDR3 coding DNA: TGTGCCAGCAGCTTGCGGAGAGCTAACTATGGCTACACCTTC.

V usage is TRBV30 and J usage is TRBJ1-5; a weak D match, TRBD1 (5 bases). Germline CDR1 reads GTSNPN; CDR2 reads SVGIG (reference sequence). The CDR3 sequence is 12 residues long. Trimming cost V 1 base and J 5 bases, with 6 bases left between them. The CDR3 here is CAWSGGDQPQHF. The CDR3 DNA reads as TGTGCCTGGAGTGGGGGGGATCAGCCCCAGCATTTT.

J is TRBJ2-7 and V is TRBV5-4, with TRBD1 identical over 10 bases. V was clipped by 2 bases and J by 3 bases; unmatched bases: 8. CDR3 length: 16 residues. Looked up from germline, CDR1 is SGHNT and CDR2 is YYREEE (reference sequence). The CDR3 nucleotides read TGTGCCAGCAGCTTCGTGACAGGGGGCAACCACTACGAGCAGTACTTC. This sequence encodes CASSFVTGGNHYEQYF.

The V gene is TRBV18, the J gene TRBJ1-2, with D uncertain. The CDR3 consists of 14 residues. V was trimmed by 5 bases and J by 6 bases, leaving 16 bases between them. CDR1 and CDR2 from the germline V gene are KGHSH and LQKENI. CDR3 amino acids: CASSASPGENGYTF. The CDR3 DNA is TGTGCCAGCTCAGCGAGTCCCGGTGAGAATGGCTACACCTTC. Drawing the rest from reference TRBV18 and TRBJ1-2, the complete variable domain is NAGVMQNPRHLVRRRGQEARLRCSPMKGHSHVYWYRQLPEEGLKFMVYLQKENIIDESGMPKERFSAEFPKEGPSILRIQQVVRGDSAAYFCASSASPGENGYTFGSGTRLTVV.

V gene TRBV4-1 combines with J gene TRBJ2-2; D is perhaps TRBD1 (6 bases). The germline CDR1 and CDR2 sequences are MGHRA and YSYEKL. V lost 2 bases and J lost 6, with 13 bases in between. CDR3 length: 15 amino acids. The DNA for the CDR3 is TGCGCCAGCAGCCAAACAACAACAGGGCCCGGGGAGCTGTTTTTT. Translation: CASSQTTTGPGELFF.

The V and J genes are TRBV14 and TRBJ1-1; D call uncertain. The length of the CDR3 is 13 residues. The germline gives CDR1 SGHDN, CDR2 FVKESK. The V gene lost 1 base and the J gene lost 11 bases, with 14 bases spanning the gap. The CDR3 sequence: CASSQAVLSVAFF. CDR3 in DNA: TGTGCCAGCAGCCAAGCGGTCTTAAGTGTTGCTTTCTTT.

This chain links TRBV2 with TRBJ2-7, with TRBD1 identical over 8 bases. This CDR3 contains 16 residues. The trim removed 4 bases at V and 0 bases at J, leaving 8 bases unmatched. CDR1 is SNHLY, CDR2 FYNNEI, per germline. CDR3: CASSGPSGTGSYEQYF. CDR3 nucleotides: TGTGCCAGCAGTGGACCTTCCGGGACAGGCTCCTACGAGCAGTACTTC.

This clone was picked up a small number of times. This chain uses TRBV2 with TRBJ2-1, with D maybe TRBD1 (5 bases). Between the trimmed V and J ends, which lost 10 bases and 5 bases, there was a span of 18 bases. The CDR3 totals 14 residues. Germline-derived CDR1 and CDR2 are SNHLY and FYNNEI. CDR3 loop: CATEDSHLDNEQFF. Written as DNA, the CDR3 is TGTGCCACCGAAGACAGCCACCTAGACAATGAGCAGTTCTTC.

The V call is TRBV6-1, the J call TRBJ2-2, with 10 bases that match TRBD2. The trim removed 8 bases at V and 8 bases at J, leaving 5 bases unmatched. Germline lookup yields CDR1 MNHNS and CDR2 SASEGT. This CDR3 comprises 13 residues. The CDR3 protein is CASSGTSVGELFF. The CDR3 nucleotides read TGTGCCAGCTCGGGGACTAGCGTAGGGGAGCTGTTTTTT.

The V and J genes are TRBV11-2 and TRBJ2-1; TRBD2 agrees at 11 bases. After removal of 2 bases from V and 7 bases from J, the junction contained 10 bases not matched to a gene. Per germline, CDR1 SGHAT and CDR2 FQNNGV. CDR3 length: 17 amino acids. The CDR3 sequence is CASSLLATSGSSNEQFF. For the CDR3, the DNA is TGTGCCAGCAGCTTATTAGCTACTAGCGGGAGTTCGAATGAGCAGTTCTTC.

CDR3 loop: CASSVDPGGAETQYF. The CDR3, as DNA: TGTGCCAGCAGCGTAGACCCGGGAGGGGCGGAGACCCAGTACTTC. The V and J genes are TRBV9 and TRBJ2-5, with 8 bases identical to TRBD2. This CDR3 comprises 15 residues. The germline V gene has CDR1 SGDLS and CDR2 YYNGEE. Trimming removed 0 bases from V and 5 bases from J; junction bases left unmatched: 6.

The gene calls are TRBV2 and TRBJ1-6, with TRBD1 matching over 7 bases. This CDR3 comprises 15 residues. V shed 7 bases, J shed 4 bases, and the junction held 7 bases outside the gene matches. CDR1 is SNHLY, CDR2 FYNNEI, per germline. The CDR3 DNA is TGTGCCAGCACTCAGGACAGGCCGTATAATTCACCCCTCCACTTT. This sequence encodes CASTQDRPYNSPLHF.

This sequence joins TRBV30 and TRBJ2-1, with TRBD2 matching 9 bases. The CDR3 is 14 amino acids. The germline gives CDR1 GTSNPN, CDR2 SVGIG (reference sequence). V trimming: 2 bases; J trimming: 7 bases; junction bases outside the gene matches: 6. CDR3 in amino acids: CAWSLAGYKNEQFF. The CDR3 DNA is TGTGCCTGGAGTCTAGCGGGATATAAGAATGAGCAGTTCTTC.

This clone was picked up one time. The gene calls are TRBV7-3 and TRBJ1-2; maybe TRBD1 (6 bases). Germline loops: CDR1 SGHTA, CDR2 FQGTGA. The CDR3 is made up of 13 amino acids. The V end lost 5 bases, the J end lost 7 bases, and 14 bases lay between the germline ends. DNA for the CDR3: TGTGCCAGCAGCCCCGCAGGGGCGAGTGGCTACACCTTC. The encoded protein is CASSPAGASGYTF.

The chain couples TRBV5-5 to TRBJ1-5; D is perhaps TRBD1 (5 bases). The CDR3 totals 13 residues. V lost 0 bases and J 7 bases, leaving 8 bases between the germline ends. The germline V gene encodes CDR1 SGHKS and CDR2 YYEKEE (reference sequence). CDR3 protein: CASSLVPGQPQHF. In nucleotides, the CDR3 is TGTGCCAGCAGCTTGGTTCCAGGGCAGCCCCAGCATTTT. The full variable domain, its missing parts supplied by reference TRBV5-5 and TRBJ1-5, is DAGVTQSPTHLIKTRGQQVTLRCSPISGHKSVSWYQQVLGQGPQFIFQYYEKEERGRGNFPDRFSARQFPNYSSELNVNALLLGDSALYLCASSLVPGQPQHFGDGTRLSIL.

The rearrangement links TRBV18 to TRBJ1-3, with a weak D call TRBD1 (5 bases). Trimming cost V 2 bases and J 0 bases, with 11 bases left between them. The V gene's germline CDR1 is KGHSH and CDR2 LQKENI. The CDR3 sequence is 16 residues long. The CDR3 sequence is CASSPRGRDSGNTIYF. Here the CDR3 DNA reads TGTGCCAGCTCACCAAGGGGCAGAGACTCTGGAAACACCATATATTTT.

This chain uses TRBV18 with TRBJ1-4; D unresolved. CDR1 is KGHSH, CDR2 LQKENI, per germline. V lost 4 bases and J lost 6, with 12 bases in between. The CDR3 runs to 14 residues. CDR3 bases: TGTGCCAGCTCACGAAACCCCTCGGATGAAAAACTGTTTTTT. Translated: CASSRNPSDEKLFF. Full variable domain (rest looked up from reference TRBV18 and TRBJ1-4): NAGVMQNPRHLVRRRGQEARLRCSPMKGHSHVYWYRQLPEEGLKFMVYLQKENIIDESGMPKERFSAEFPKEGPSILRIQQVVRGDSAAYFCASSRNPSDEKLFFGSGTQLSVL.